Reported below is one TCR beta chain. The data were obtained in a study of blood T cell repertoires in COVID-19. Study-level background: The study drew acute and convalescent COVID-19 samples from the United States, Italy and Spain. T cells, B-cell-depleted T cells, or PBMCs supplied cDNA or gDNA.

Authors' processing steps: Nucleated cell number was recorded as an estimate derived from reference gene primer amplification. Method: immunoSEQ multiplex PCR; TCRdb's copy keeps in-frame clones and lacks some. V, J and clone size were drawn from that table, and D and trimming were deduced from the DNA. The data show 89,000 or so clones, about 95% seen once. The specimen sequenced was peripheral blood. The sequence was collected from a human donor with active COVID-19. The donor label of this sample is uncertain.

The CDR3 loop reads CASTALAGTYNEQFF. DNA of the CDR3: TGTGCCAGCACCGCACTAGCGGGGACGTACAATGAGCAGTTCTTC. The V and J genes are TRBV5-5 and TRBJ2-1; 10 nucleotides match TRBD2. There are 15 residues in the CDR3. V lost 6 bases, J lost 4 bases, and 7 bases stayed unmatched. Looked up from germline, CDR1 is SGHKS and CDR2 is YYEKEE (reference sequence).